Listed below are T cell receptor beta chains from one sample, sequenced in a study of blood T cell repertoires in COVID-19. The method was immunoSEQ multiplex PCR; TCRdb's version includes in-frame clones alone and lacks a portion of them. The table lists 65,000 to 90,000 clones, 83% of them singletons. Sequenced input: peripheral blood. These receptors came from a woman between 55 and 75 years old with acute or convalescent COVID-19. The conserved cysteine and the conserved F or W are not part of the CDR3 here. The order of the fields is clone size, J gene, V gene, CDR3 protein. Not every row has a clone size; where given, it reads once, few, many or a size class.

.,TRBJ2-7,TRBV5-1,ASSRGRGGYLPSEQY
.,TRBJ1-1,TRBV6-5,ATLYQGANTEAF
.,TRBJ1-3,TRBV7-2,ASSPKPGGGNTIY
.,TRBJ1-1,TRBV19,ASIRTGGTEAF
few,TRBJ1-6,TRBV30,AWSVRPPLQGGNSPLH
.,TRBJ2-7,TRBV18,ASSPGAQGVYEQY
once,TRBJ2-7,TRBV27,ASSSWTGRYEQY
.,TRBJ1-2,TRBV5-1,ASSSPGGYGYT
.,TRBJ1-5,TRBV21-1,ASSKGDSNFDSNQPQH
once,TRBJ1-2,TRBV6-1,ASSEAATGKNYGYT
few,TRBJ1-2,TRBV19,ATSAGQGNYGYT
.,TRBJ2-7,TRBV3-1/TRBV3-2,ASSQEGPPTYEQY
once,TRBJ1-5,TRBV7-9,ASSLTADQPQH
.,TRBJ1-4,TRBV27,ASSPGQGANEKLF
.,TRBJ1-4,TRBV11-2,ASSLGQALDEKLF
.,TRBJ1-2,TRBV7-6,ASSSGQGASYYT
once,TRBJ2-1,TRBV10-1,ASSGTLKLQF
few,TRBJ1-1,TRBV4-1,ASSQDRGIAEAF
.,TRBJ1-1,TRBV10-3,AVGEGWTEAF
.,TRBJ1-3,TRBV27,ASSFTGQNYGNTIY
.,TRBJ1-4,TRBV7-9,ASSLGQASNEKLF
.,TRBJ2-3,TRBV3-1/TRBV3-2,ASSQVTSGGPTDTQY
once,TRBJ1-2,TRBV15,ATSRDPGQSILNT
.,TRBJ1-2,TRBV7-8,ASSLATADRGRGYGYT
.,TRBJ1-4,TRBV5-1,ASSLAGTVNEKLF
.,TRBJ2-3,TRBV5-1,ASSFGTSTDTQY
once,TRBJ1-6,TRBV7-9,ASSSTGYSSPLH
.,TRBJ2-5,TRBV6-1,ASSEGRLAQETQY
.,TRBJ1-6,TRBV7-3,ASSPGTVNSPLH
.,TRBJ1-1,TRBV18,ASSRTYRGPRDTEAF
.,TRBJ2-7,TRBV12-3/TRBV12-4,ASSPSRYEQY
few,TRBJ1-1,TRBV19,ASSIPRTGKTTEAF
.,TRBJ1-6,TRBV19,ASRADRGISPLH
once,TRBJ1-2,TRBV7-2,ASSLGGGMDYGYT
.,TRBJ1-2,TRBV7-9,ASSLATDRLNTYGYT
.,TRBJ2-3,TRBV5-1,ASSRTLLAGGGGDTQY
.,TRBJ1-1,TRBV10-1,ASSEQGLGDTEAF
.,TRBJ1-1,TRBV5-5,ASTTWDRGTEAF
.,TRBJ2-5,TRBV11-2,ASSRRGGAVEKETQY
.,TRBJ1-4,TRBV27,ASSLSGQGFNEKLF
.,TRBJ1-3,TRBV3-1/TRBV3-2,ASSQEVAWKRY
.,TRBJ1-5,TRBV4-2,ASSQDWSRDQPQH
.,TRBJ1-6,TRBV4-1,ASSQEPGHRSPLH
.,TRBJ1-1,TRBV18,ATSPSGVNTEAF
.,TRBJ1-2,TRBV7-9,ASSPDRVGGYT